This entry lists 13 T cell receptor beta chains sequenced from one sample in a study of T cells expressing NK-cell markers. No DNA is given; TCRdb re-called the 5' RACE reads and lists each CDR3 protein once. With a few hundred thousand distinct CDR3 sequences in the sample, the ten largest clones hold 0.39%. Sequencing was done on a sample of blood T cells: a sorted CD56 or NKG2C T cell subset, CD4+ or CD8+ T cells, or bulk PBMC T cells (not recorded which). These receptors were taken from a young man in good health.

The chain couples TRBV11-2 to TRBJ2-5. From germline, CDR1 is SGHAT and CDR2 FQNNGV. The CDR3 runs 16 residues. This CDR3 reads CASSLDGLVKKATQYF.

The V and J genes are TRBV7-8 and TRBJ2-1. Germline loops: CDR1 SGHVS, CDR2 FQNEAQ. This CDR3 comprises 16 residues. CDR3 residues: CASSLGSASSYNEQFF.

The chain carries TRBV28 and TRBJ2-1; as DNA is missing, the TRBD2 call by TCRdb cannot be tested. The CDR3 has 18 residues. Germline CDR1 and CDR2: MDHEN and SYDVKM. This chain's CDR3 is CASSFTQGTSGFHNEQFF.

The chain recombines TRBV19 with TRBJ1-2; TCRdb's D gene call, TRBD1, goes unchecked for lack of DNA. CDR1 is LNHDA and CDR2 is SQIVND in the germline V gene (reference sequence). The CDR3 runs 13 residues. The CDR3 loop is CASSTTQGYGYTF. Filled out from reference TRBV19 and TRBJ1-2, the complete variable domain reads DGGITQSPKYLFRKEGQNVTLSCEQNLNHDAMYWYRQDPGQGLRLIYYSQIVNDFQKGDIAEGYSVSREKKESFPLTVTSAQKNPTAFYLCASSTTQGYGYTFGSGTRLTVV.

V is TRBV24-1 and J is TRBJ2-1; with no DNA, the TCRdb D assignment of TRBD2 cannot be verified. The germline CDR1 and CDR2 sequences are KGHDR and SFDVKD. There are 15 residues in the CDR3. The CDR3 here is CATRSGGLAENEQFF.

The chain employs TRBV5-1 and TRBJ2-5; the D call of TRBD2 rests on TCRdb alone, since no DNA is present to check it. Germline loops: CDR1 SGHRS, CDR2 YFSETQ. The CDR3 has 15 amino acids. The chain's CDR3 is CASSLGAGAEETQYF. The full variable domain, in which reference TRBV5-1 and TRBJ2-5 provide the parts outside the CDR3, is KAGVTQTPRYLIKTRGQQVTLSCSPISGHRSVSWYQQTPGQGLQFLFEYFSETQRNKGNFPGRFSGRQFSNSRSEMNVSTLELGDSALYLCASSLGAGAEETQYFGPGTRLLVL.

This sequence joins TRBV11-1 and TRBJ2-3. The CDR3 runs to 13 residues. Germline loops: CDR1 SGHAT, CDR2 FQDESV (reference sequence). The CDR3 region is CASSPRKTDTQYF.

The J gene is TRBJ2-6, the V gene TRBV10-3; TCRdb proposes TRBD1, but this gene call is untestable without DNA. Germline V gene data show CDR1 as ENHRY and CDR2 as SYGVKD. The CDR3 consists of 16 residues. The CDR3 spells CATFLDSSSGANVLTF.

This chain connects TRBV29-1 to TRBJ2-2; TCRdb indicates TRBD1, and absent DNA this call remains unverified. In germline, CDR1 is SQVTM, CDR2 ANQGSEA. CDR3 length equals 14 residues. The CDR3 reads CSVRGTGGTGELFF.

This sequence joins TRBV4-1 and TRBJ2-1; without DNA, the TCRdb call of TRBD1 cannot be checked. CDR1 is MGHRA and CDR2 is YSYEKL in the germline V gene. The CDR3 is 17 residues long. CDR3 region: CASSQTLTHRGQGEQFF.

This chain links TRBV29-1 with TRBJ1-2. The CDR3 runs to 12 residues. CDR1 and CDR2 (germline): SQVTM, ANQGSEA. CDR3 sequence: CIIKSDPYGYTF.

The CDR3 reads CASRPQGQGDNSPLHF. J is TRBJ1-6 and V is TRBV6-1; TCRdb lists TRBD1, though no DNA is available to test this call. This CDR3 is 16 amino acids long. The germline V gene encodes CDR1 MNHNS and CDR2 SASEGT.

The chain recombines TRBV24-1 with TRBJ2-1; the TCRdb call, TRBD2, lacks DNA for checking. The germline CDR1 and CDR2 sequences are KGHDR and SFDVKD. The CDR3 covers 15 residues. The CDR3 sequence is CATSDLKRDYNEQFF.